Shown below are 4 T cell receptor beta chains from a single sample sequenced in a study of cytomegalovirus exposure and HLA in healthy donors (dated by TCRdb to 2016 to 2017). The library relied on the immunoSEQ multiplex PCR assay. A mixture of 60 forward primers for TCR Vbeta segments and 13 reverse primers for TCR Jbeta segments was used in the multiplex PCR. Held by TCRdb, this immuneACCESS table contains in-frame sequences only and omits some clones. Under half of the omission traces to an unresolved V gene where checked; the cause of the rest is unknown. A total of around 130,000 clones appear in this sample, 65% to 90% of them only once. The top ten hold 1.2% of the sample. The sequencing sample was made of PBMCs. These receptors all stem from a female donor in good health and CMV-seronegative.

The chain couples TRBV19 to TRBJ2-5, with D perhaps matching TRBD2 (5 bases). The CDR3 is made up of 13 amino acids. CDR1 is LNHDA and CDR2 is SQIVND in the germline V gene (reference sequence). V lost 8 bases to trimming and J lost 5 bases, with 15 bases between them. The CDR3 DNA reads as TGTGCCAGTCGGGGTCCTCCGGGGGAGACCCAGTACTTC. Translation: CASRGPPGETQYF.

This clone came up a few times. The V gene is TRBV16, the J gene TRBJ2-7; a weak D match, TRBD1 (6 bases). Trimming took 2 bases from V and 1 from J, leaving 9 bases between them. CDR3 length: 14 residues. Per germline, CDR1 KGHSY and CDR2 FQNENV. The CDR3 sequence is CASSQQGPSYEQYF. The DNA of the CDR3 is TGTGCCAGCAGCCAACAGGGGCCGTCCTACGAGCAGTACTTC.

V usage is TRBV30 and J usage is TRBJ1-4, with a weak D call TRBD1 (6 bases). The CDR3 totals 13 residues. V lost 5 bases and J 7 bases, leaving 14 bases between the germline ends. Germline CDR1 reads GTSNPN; CDR2 reads SVGIG (reference sequence). CDR3 sequence: CAWLQGRGEKLFF. The CDR3 coding sequence is TGTGCCTGGCTTCAGGGGAGAGGTGAAAAACTGTTTTTT.

This chain links TRBV11-2 with TRBJ2-3, with 10 positions matching TRBD2. The CDR3 extends over 17 amino acids. From germline, CDR1 is SGHAT and CDR2 FQNNGV. V lost 4 bases, J lost 4 bases, and 11 bases stayed unmatched. CDR3 nucleotides: TGTGCCAGCAGCTGGGGAGCGGGAGGGCCACGGCCAGATACGCAGTATTTT. It yields the protein CASSWGAGGPRPDTQYF.